The following is a T cell receptor (beta chain) sequence with its context. V lost 0 bases and J lost 7; bases outside the gene matches: 4. The CDR3 runs 15 residues. CDR1 WNHNN and CDR2 SYGVQD come from the germline V gene (reference sequence). The record originates from a study of blood T cell repertoires in COVID-19. This table comes from immunoSEQ multiplex PCR, and its TCRdb copy is limited to in-frame clones, with some not included. The data hold fewer than 120,000 clones, with around 90% observed a single time. The rearrangement joins TRBV10-1 to TRBJ2-7, with 12 positions matching TRBD1. The specimen sequenced was peripheral blood. This sequence originates from a woman between 45 and 65 years old with acute or convalescent COVID-19. The chain's CDR3 is CASSESGQGAREQYF. The CDR3 nucleotides are TGCGCCAGCAGTGAGTCGGGACAGGGGGCGAGGGAGCAGTACTTC.